These T cell receptor beta chains were read from a single sample in a study of blood T cells in healthy people across ages. TCRdb ran MiXCR on the 5' RACE reads and lists one entry per CDR3 protein. The profile covers 980,000 or so distinct CDR3 sequences, with 45% to 50% appearing a single time and about an eighth taken by the ten largest. The specimen sequenced was blood. These receptors were taken from a man aged 30-40 years in good health. CDR3s include the opening cysteine and the closing phenylalanine or tryptophan. The order of the fields is V gene, J gene, clone size, D gene, CDR3 protein, CDR3 DNA. A D gene is named only where the DNA matches it firmly. Some rows mark clone size as missing; the rest say once, few, many or name a class of expanded clone.

>TRBV4-1|TRBJ1-6|NA|NA
CASSQYTTGTVDNSPLHF
TGCGCCAGCAGCCAGTACACTACCGGGACGGTTGATAATTCACCCCTCCACTTT
>TRBV20-1|TRBJ2-5|NA|TRBD2
CSASLRGSIQETQYF
TGCAGTGCTAGCTTGCGGGGGTCTATCCAAGAGACCCAGTACTTC
>TRBV12-3/TRBV12-4|TRBJ1-2|NA|NA
CASSFGPRGPENYGYTF
TGTGCCAGCAGTTTCGGCCCCCGAGGGCCGGAGAACTATGGCTACACCTTC
>TRBV6-2/TRBV6-3|TRBJ2-3|NA|TRBD2
CASRPPLAGGPDTQYF
TGTGCCAGCAGACCACCTCTAGCGGGGGGGCCGGATACGCAGTATTTT
>TRBV20-1|TRBJ2-5|NA|NA
CSVKQGVGQETQYF
TGCAGTGTTAAACAGGGAGTTGGACAAGAGACCCAGTACTTC
>TRBV12-3/TRBV12-4|TRBJ1-1|NA|TRBD1
CASSPDRTNTEAFF
TGTGCCAGCAGCCCGGACAGGACAAACACTGAAGCTTTCTTT
>TRBV9|TRBJ1-5|few|NA
CASSSDGQPQHF
TGTGCCAGCAGCTCAGACGGCCAGCCCCAGCATTTT
>TRBV3-1|TRBJ2-2|few|NA
CASSHVVGSNTGELFF
TGTGCCAGCAGCCACGTTGTGGGATCGAACACCGGGGAGCTGTTTTTT
>TRBV6-6|TRBJ2-5|NA|NA
CASSPTSGYRQTQYF
TGTGCCAGCAGTCCCACTTCAGGGTACAGACAGACCCAGTACTTC
>TRBV28|TRBJ2-1|few|TRBD2
CASPPGLAGQVYNEQFF
TGTGCCAGCCCACCGGGACTAGCGGGGCAGGTCTACAATGAGCAGTTCTTC
>TRBV5-1|TRBJ2-5|NA|NA
CASSLSVWEKGQETQYF
TGCGCCAGCAGCTTGAGCGTTTGGGAAAAGGGGCAAGAGACCCAGTACTTC
>TRBV20-1|TRBJ1-2|NA|NA
CSASSPGLNGGPGYTF
TGCAGTGCTAGCTCCCCGGGCCTTAACGGAGGACCTGGCTACACCTTC
>TRBV12-3/TRBV12-4|TRBJ2-1|few|TRBD1
CASSPGQKNNEQFF
TGTGCCAGCAGTCCGGGACAGAAAAATAATGAGCAGTTCTTC
>TRBV29-1|TRBJ1-2|many|NA
CSVGPQGIYGYTF
TGCAGCGTTGGCCCCCAGGGGATTTATGGCTACACCTTC
>TRBV6-4|TRBJ2-3|NA|TRBD2
CASSVDGGAADTQYF
TGTGCCAGCAGTGTAGACGGGGGGGCCGCAGATACGCAGTATTTT
>TRBV10-3|TRBJ2-5|NA|NA
CAISGTREETQYF
TGTGCCATCAGCGGTACTAGGGAAGAGACCCAGTACTTC
>TRBV10-3|TRBJ1-1|few|NA
CAISEGIGQNTEAFF
TGTGCCATCAGTGAAGGTATCGGCCAGAACACTGAAGCTTTCTTT
>TRBV12-3/TRBV12-4|TRBJ2-1|many|TRBD1
CASRPGQGSYNEQFF
TGTGCCAGCAGACCGGGACAGGGGTCCTACAATGAGCAGTTCTTC
>TRBV7-8|TRBJ2-3|NA|TRBD2
CASSLPAGASGDFTDTQYF
TGTGCCAGCAGCTTACCGGCTGGAGCTAGCGGGGACTTCACAGATACGCAGTATTTT
>TRBV12-3/TRBV12-4|TRBJ2-1|many|NA
CASSLESKGNEQFF
TGTGCCAGCAGCCTTGAAAGCAAAGGAAATGAGCAGTTCTTC
>TRBV3-1|TRBJ1-2|NA|TRBD1
CASSQSATGGRYGYTF
TGTGCCAGCAGCCAATCCGCTACAGGGGGAAGGTATGGCTACACCTTC
>TRBV3-1|TRBJ2-1|many|TRBD2
CASSQDAGGSLAGASSYNEQFF
TGTGCCAGCAGCCAAGACGCGGGTGGGTCGCTAGCGGGGGCAAGCTCCTACAATGAGCAGTTCTTC
>TRBV29-1|TRBJ2-7|few|TRBD1
CSVAGQGTEQYF
TGCAGCGTGGCGGGACAGGGGACCGAGCAGTACTTC
>TRBV6-6|TRBJ2-1|NA|NA
CASSPPGQEQFF
TGTGCCAGCAGTCCCCCGGGTCAGGAGCAGTTCTTC
>TRBV5-1|TRBJ1-1|few|TRBD1
CASSAGTGRIEAFF
TGCGCCAGCAGCGCAGGGACAGGGAGGATTGAAGCTTTCTTT
>TRBV15|TRBJ2-1|few|TRBD1
CATSREPGTGFLEQFF
TGTGCCACCAGCAGAGAACCCGGGACAGGGTTTTTAGAGCAGTTCTTC